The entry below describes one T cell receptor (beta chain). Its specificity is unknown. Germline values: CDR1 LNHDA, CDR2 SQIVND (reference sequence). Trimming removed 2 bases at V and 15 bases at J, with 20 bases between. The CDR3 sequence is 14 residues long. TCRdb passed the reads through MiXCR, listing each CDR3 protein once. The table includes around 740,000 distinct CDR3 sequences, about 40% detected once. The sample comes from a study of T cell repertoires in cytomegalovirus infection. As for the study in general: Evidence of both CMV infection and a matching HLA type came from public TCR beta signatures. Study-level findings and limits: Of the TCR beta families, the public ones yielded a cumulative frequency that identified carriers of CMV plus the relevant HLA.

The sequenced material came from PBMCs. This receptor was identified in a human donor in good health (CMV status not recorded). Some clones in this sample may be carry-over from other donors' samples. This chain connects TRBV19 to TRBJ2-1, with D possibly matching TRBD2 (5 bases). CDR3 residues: CASSIPLEASIPFF. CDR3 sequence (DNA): TGTGCCAGTAGTATACCCCTGGAGGCCTCGATTCCGTTCTTC.